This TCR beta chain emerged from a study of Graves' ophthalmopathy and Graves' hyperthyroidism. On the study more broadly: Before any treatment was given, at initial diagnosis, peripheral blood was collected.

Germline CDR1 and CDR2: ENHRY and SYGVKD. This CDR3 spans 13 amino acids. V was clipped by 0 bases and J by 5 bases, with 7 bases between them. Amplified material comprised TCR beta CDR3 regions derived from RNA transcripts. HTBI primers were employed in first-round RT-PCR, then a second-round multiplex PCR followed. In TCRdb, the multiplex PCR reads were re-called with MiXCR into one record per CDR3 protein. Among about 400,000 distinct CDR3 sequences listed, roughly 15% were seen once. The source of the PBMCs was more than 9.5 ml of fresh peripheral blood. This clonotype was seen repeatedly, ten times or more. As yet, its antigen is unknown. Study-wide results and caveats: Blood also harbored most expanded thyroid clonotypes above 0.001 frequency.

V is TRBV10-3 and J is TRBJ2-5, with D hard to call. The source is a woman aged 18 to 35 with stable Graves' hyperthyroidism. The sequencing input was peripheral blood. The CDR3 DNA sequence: TGTGCCATCAGTGAGTCGGTACGGGAGACCCAGTACTTC. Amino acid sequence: CAISESVRETQYF.